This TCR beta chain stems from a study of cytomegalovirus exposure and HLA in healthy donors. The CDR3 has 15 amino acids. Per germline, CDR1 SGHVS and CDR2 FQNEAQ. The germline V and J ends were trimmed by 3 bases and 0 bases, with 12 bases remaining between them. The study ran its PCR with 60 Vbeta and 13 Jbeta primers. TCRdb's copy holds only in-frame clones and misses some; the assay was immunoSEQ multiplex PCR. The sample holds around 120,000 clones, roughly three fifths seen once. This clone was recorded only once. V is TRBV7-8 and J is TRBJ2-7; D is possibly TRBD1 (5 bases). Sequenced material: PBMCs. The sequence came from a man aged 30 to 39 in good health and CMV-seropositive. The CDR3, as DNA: TGTGCCAGCAGCTTGGGCCCGGACAACTCCTACGAGCAGTACTTC. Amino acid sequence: CASSLGPDNSYEQYF.